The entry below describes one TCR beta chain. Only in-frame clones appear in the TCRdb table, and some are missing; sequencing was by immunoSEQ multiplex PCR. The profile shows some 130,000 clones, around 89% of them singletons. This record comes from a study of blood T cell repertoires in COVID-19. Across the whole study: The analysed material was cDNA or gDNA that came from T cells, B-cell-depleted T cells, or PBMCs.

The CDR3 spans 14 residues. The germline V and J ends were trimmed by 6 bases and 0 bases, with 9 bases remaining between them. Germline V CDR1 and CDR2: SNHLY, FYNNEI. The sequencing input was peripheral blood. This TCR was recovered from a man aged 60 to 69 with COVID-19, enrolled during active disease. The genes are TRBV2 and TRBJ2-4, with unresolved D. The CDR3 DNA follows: TGTGCCAGCAGACCGAGACTAGCCAAAAACATTCAGTACTTC. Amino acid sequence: CASRPRLAKNIQYF.